Reported below is one TCR beta chain. Its cognate antigen is unknown. Deletions cut 3 bases from V and 2 bases from J, with 11 bases between. The CDR3 has 15 amino acids. Germline values: CDR1 MNHEY, CDR2 SMNVEV (reference sequence). Normal lung sampling was at least 3 cm from the tumour, as distant as possible. Here immunoSEQ multiplex PCR was the method, and the copy in TCRdb shows in-frame clones only, minus some. The sample holds 3,200 or so clones, over 60% seen once. This sample was included in a study of immune cell composition in non-small cell lung cancer. Broader study findings: Clones >0.5% enriched in tumour were rarer in adenocarcinoma (around 35%) than squamous (around 75%). Overall clonality, unlike maximal tumour-associated clone frequency, did not predict TIL reactivity.

Input material: non-adjacent lung tissue. The clonotype comes from a human donor with non-small cell lung cancer. The donor label of this sample is uncertain. The chain links TRBV27 to TRBJ1-3; D unresolved. The CDR3 DNA is TGTGCCAGCAGTTTGAGGCTACACCCTGGAAACACCATATATTTT. It specifies CASSLRLHPGNTIYF.